One sample yielded the 29 T cell receptor beta chains listed below, sequenced in a study of blood T cells in healthy people across ages. PCR was performed a second time for about 7 to 11 cycles using a sample-barcoded 5' primer and a J-beta primer mix. TCRdb re-derived calls from the 5' RACE reads in MiXCR, one entry per CDR3 protein. The data hold about 1,000,000 distinct CDR3 sequences, with 35% to 50% observed a single time. The specimen sequenced was blood. The receptors shown here come from a woman in her fifties or sixties in good health.

The chain joins TRBV4-3 to TRBJ2-3; D unclear. This CDR3 has 15 residues. Trimming shortened V by 4 bases and J by 4 bases, and 15 bases separated the two germline ends. Per the germline V gene, CDR1 is LGHNA and CDR2 is YSLEER. The CDR3 reads CASSPTAGGADTQYF. CDR3 DNA sequence: TGCGCCAGCAGCCCCACTGCTGGCGGCGCAGATACGCAGTATTTT.

The V gene is TRBV15, the J gene TRBJ1-5; tentative D call: TRBD1 (5 bases). V gave up 7 bases and J gave up 3 bases, with 16 bases separating them. The germline CDR1 and CDR2 sequences are LNHNV and YYDKDF (reference sequence). This CDR3 has 15 amino acids. CDR3 in DNA: TGTGCCACCACCCTCGGGACGCCGGACAATCAGCCCCAGCATTTT. Translated: CATTLGTPDNQPQHF.

The V gene is TRBV6-1, the J gene TRBJ2-3, with D maybe TRBD1 (5 bases). V dropped 4 bases and J dropped 5 bases, with 13 bases sitting between them. Germline V gives CDR1 MNHNS, CDR2 SASEGT. The CDR3 loop spans 14 amino acids. In DNA form, the CDR3 reads TGTGCCAGCAGTGGTTCCTTCAGGGTAGATACGCAGTATTTT. It specifies CASSGSFRVDTQYF.

This chain connects TRBV5-1 to TRBJ2-5; possibly TRBD1 for D (5 bases). Between the trimmed V and J ends, which lost 6 bases and 3 bases, there was a span of 9 bases. The CDR3 totals 12 residues. From germline, CDR1 is SGHRS and CDR2 YFSETQ. CDR3 DNA: TGCGCCAGCAAAGGGGTCAAAGAGACCCAGTACTTC. This gives the protein CASKGVKETQYF.

This clonotype was observed a few times. This chain's CDR3 is CASSMWTGTDSPLHF. The DNA for the CDR3 is TGCGCCAGCAGCATGTGGACAGGGACGGATTCACCCCTCCACTTT. V is TRBV5-1 and J is TRBJ1-6, with 8 bases fitting TRBD1. This CDR3 contains 15 residues. The trim removed 4 bases at V and 8 bases at J, leaving 8 bases unmatched. Per germline, CDR1 SGHRS and CDR2 YFSETQ.

This clonotype showed up just once. The chain carries TRBV20-1 and TRBJ1-1; D gene unclear. V lost 0 bases and J 1 base, leaving 3 bases between the germline ends. Germline V gene sequence: CDR1 DFQATT, CDR2 SNEGSKA (reference sequence). The length of the CDR3 is 12 residues. CDR3 region: CSAREWNTEAFF. DNA for the CDR3: TGCAGTGCTAGAGAGTGGAACACTGAAGCTTTCTTT.

This rearrangement joins TRBV5-1 to TRBJ2-7; 9 positions match TRBD2. V lost 1 base and J lost 1; bases outside the gene matches: 3. This CDR3 has 15 amino acids. In germline, CDR1 is SGHRS, CDR2 YFSETQ. CDR3 DNA sequence: TGCGCCAGCAGCTTGATCGCGGGAGGGTCCTACGAGCAGTACTTC. This sequence encodes CASSLIAGGSYEQYF.

V gene TRBV28 combines with J gene TRBJ2-1, with TRBD2 matching over 8 bases. Germline trimming cut 5 bases from V and 7 bases from J; bases unmatched to any gene: 13. The CDR3 is 16 amino acids. The germline gives CDR1 MDHEN, CDR2 SYDVKM. The CDR3 DNA reads as TGTGCCAGCAGTCCCCCGGGACTAGAAAGGACGAATGAGCAGTTCTTC. It specifies CASSPPGLERTNEQFF.

The V and J genes are TRBV5-1 and TRBJ2-3; the D is unclear. V lost 4 bases and J lost 0, with 12 bases in between. CDR1 and CDR2 (germline): SGHRS, YFSETQ. The CDR3 spans 15 residues. The CDR3 coding sequence is TGCGCCAGCAGCAGGCTTAGTGCTAGCACAGATACGCAGTATTTT. Its protein is CASSRLSASTDTQYF.

This chain links TRBV5-1 with TRBJ2-1; D is perhaps TRBD1 or TRBD2 (5 bases each). CDR1 is SGHRS and CDR2 is YFSETQ in the germline V gene. Trimming left V 0 bases short and J 9 bases short, with 13 bases between. CDR3 length: 14 residues. The CDR3 nucleotides are TGCGCCAGCAGCTTGGGGGGGTCAGGTAGTGAGCAGTTCTTC. Protein product: CASSLGGSGSEQFF.

This clonotype has more than one count but fewer than ten. The chain joins TRBV25-1 to TRBJ2-5; no reliable D call. The CDR3 loop spans 14 amino acids. The V end lost 4 bases, the J end lost 1 base, and 10 bases lay between the germline ends. Germline V gene lookup returns CDR1 MGHDK and CDR2 SYGVNS. The CDR3 protein is CASSGAELQETQYF. The CDR3 DNA sequence: TGTGCCAGCAGTGGCGCCGAGCTCCAAGAGACCCAGTACTTC.

Remarks on this clonotype: The junction and the germline gene differ at one end; a read error may be behind it. The rearrangement joins TRBV4-1 to TRBJ2-1; TRBD2 aligns across 9 bases. The CDR3 is 17 residues long. CDR1 is MGHRA, CDR2 YSYEKL, per germline. CDR3 sequence reads: CTSSHLWTSVSYNEQFF. CDR3 sequence (DNA): TGCACCAGCAGCCACCTCTGGACTAGCGTTTCCTACAATGAGCAGTTCTTC.

This clonotype was observed a handful of times. The chain's CDR3 is CSVGESGTQYF. The CDR3 DNA is TGCAGCGTTGGGGAATCGGGGACCCAGTACTTC. This chain connects TRBV29-1 to TRBJ2-5; D unclear. The germline V gene has CDR1 SQVTM and CDR2 ANQGSEA. The V end was cut by 4 bases, the J end by 7 bases, with 10 bases between. The CDR3 has 11 amino acids.

This clonotype was found once. A junction boundary mismatches the germline segment, possibly from a read error. The rearrangement links TRBV7-9 to TRBJ2-6, with 11 bases fitting TRBD2. Germline V gene sequence: CDR1 SEHNR, CDR2 FQNEAQ (reference sequence). This CDR3 spans 16 amino acids. CDR3 nucleotides: TGTGCCAGCAGCCTGGGACTAGCGGTTCGGGCCAACGTCCCGACTTTC. Translating gives CASSLGLAVRANVPTF.

The gene calls are TRBV24-1 and TRBJ2-1; 10 bases are shared with TRBD2. Trimming took 3 bases from V and 0 from J; bases not matched to a gene: 4. The CDR3 covers 17 residues. Looked up from germline, CDR1 is KGHDR and CDR2 is SFDVKD. The CDR3 is CATSDGLADLSYNEQFF. CDR3 sequence (DNA): TGTGCCACCAGTGATGGACTAGCGGACCTCTCCTACAATGAGCAGTTCTTC.

V gene TRBV20-1 combines with J gene TRBJ1-2, with D hard to call. CDR1 DFQATT and CDR2 SNEGSKA come from the germline V gene (reference sequence). Trimming removed 7 bases at V and 0 bases at J, with 12 bases between. The length of the CDR3 is 13 residues. As DNA, the CDR3 is TGCAGTGTCGCGGCCCGAGCTAACTATGGCTACACCTTC. It is translated as CSVAARANYGYTF.

This clonotype qualifies as medium-sized. J is TRBJ2-5 and V is TRBV20-1; 9 bases fit TRBD2. The CDR3 sequence is 15 residues long. The V segment lost 4 bases and the J segment 5 bases; nucleotides outside the gene matches: 11. CDR1 DFQATT and CDR2 SNEGSKA come from the germline V gene (reference sequence). CDR3 sequence reads: CSATWGLAGSETQYF. As DNA, the CDR3 is TGCAGTGCTACTTGGGGGCTAGCGGGATCCGAGACCCAGTACTTC.

This clonotype appeared a few times. The chain carries TRBV21-1 and TRBJ2-1; the listed D gene, TRBD1, was not tested against the DNA. TRBV21-1 is a recognized pseudogene. This CDR3 is 16 amino acids long. The CDR3: CASSKEECRSRDKEFF. The CDR3 nucleotides read TGTGCCAGCAGCAAAGAAGAATGTCGATCCCGGGATAAAGAGTTCTTC.

This clonotype was found a few times. The chain couples TRBV3-1 to TRBJ2-4; possibly TRBD2 for D (6 bases). The DNA matches TRBJ2-7 better at its end, which makes the J call doubtful. The CDR3 contains 12 residues. Germline loops: CDR1 LGHDT, CDR2 YNNKEL (reference sequence). The CDR3 DNA reads TGTGCCAGCAGCCGCGAGGGAGGCGAGCAGTACTTC. Amino acids: CASSREGGEQYF.

The chain recombines TRBV9 with TRBJ2-7; 9 bases line up with TRBD1. The V gene end was trimmed by 0 bases and the J gene end by 4 bases; junction bases not matched to a gene: 11. This CDR3 has 17 residues. Germline V gives CDR1 SGDLS, CDR2 YYNGEE. CDR3 DNA sequence: TGTGCCAGCAGCGTAGGTGGAGACAGGGGGTTTTATTACGAGCAGTACTTC. Protein product: CASSVGGDRGFYYEQYF.

This clonotype occurred a few times. This chain links TRBV20-1 with TRBJ2-5; no clear D gene. Deletions cut 2 bases from V and 5 bases from J, with 9 bases between. CDR1 DFQATT and CDR2 SNEGSKA come from the germline V gene (reference sequence). CDR3 length equals 12 residues. The CDR3: CSARPDSETQYF. CDR3 DNA: TGCAGTGCTAGACCTGATTCCGAGACCCAGTACTTC.

The J gene is TRBJ2-1, the V gene TRBV4-1; TRBD2 might be the D (6 bases). Germline-derived CDR1 and CDR2 are MGHRA and YSYEKL. V was clipped by 1 base and J by 15 bases, with 13 bases between them. The CDR3 contains 12 residues. In nucleotides, the CDR3 is TGCGCCAGCAGCCAAGTCCCCGGGACTGTGTTCTTC. Its protein is CASSQVPGTVFF.

The chain employs TRBV7-3 and TRBJ2-7; 10 bases are shared with TRBD2. Germline values: CDR1 SGHTA, CDR2 FQGTGA. This CDR3 region has 16 residues. V was clipped by 5 bases and J by 7 bases; unmatched bases: 14. CDR3 in amino acids: CASSRLAGVDYNEQYF. The CDR3 DNA is TGTGCCAGCAGCCGGCTAGCGGGAGTGGACTACAATGAGCAGTACTTC.

The genes are TRBV20-1 and TRBJ2-7, with no clear D. The germline gives CDR1 DFQATT, CDR2 SNEGSKA (reference sequence). With 0 bases removed from V and 13 bases from J, the gap between germline ends came to 19 bases. CDR3 length equals 13 residues. The CDR3 loop is CSAREESPGTHYF. CDR3 DNA: TGCAGTGCTAGAGAGGAGAGCCCGGGCACCCATTACTTC.

With regard to this clonotype: At one end, the junction sequence differs from germline, possibly due to a read error. The chain uses TRBV9 and TRBJ1-5; D not resolved. This CDR3 contains 13 residues. Per the germline V gene, CDR1 is SGDLS and CDR2 is YYNGEE. The chain's CDR3 is CASSVGGNQPRHF. CDR3 DNA sequence: TGTGCCAGCAGCGTAGGCGGGAATCAGCCCCGGCATTTT.

This chain joins TRBV15 and TRBJ2-7, with a weak D call TRBD2 (6 bases). Per germline, CDR1 LNHNV and CDR2 YYDKDF (reference sequence). This CDR3 has 15 residues. The V end was cut by 3 bases, the J end by 6 bases, with 18 bases between. The CDR3 region has the DNA TGTGCCACCAGCAGCCCCAAGGGACTCCTCCTCGAGCAGTACTTC. The encoded protein is CATSSPKGLLLEQYF. Full variable domain (missing parts from reference TRBV15 and TRBJ2-7): DAMVIQNPRYQVTQFGKPVTLSCSQTLNHNVMYWYQQKSSQAPKLLFHYYDKDFNNEADTPDNFQSRRPNTSFCFLDIRSPGLGDTAMYLCATSSPKGLLLEQYFGPGTRLTVT.

V gene TRBV12-3 or TRBV12-4 combines with J gene TRBJ2-1, with 10 bases matching TRBD1. CDR3 size: 14 residues. V dropped 5 bases and J dropped 10; count of bases not matched to a gene: 8. DNA of the CDR3: TGTGCCAGCAGTCCGGGACAGGGGCTGGGAGAGCAGTTCTTC. Its protein product is CASSPGQGLGEQFF.

The V call is TRBV18, the J call TRBJ2-1; 16 bases agree with TRBD2. This CDR3 contains 20 residues. J was trimmed by 0 bases and V by 3 bases; bases with no gene match: 8. Germline lookup yields CDR1 KGHSH and CDR2 LQKENI. The CDR3: CASSPGLAGGPESSYNEQFF. The DNA of the CDR3 is TGTGCCAGCTCACCGGGACTAGCGGGAGGGCCTGAAAGCTCCTACAATGAGCAGTTCTTC.

The gene calls are TRBV12-3 or TRBV12-4 and TRBJ2-7; 11 nucleotides align to TRBD2. This CDR3 has 16 amino acids. Trimming cost V 1 base and J 2 bases; bases outside gene matches: 4. Here the CDR3 DNA reads TGTGCCAGCAGTTTAGGCGGGACTAGCGGTACCTACGAGCAGTACTTC. Translation: CASSLGGTSGTYEQYF.